Presented here are 7 T cell receptor beta chains from one specimen sequenced in a study of T cell responses to AZD1222 COVID-19 vaccine. The data were produced by immunoSEQ multiplex PCR, yet TCRdb's version contains in-frame clones alone and is incomplete. Of about 110,000 clones in the sample, approximately 92% are singletons; the top ten hold approximately 1.1%. Specimen: peripheral blood, collected on day 0 of AZD1222 vaccination. The source of these receptors is an adult in good health.

The rearrangement joins TRBV19 to TRBJ1-2, with D maybe TRBD1 (5 bases). Between the trimmed V and J ends, which lost 1 base and 7 bases, there was a span of 16 bases. Germline V gene data show CDR1 as LNHDA and CDR2 as SQIVND (reference sequence). The CDR3 contains 15 residues. CDR3: CASSIGQNSPRGYTF. The CDR3, as DNA: TGTGCCAGTAGTATAGGACAGAACTCTCCTCGTGGCTACACCTTC.

J is TRBJ1-2 and V is TRBV12-3 or TRBV12-4; TRBD1 might be the D (6 bases). Between the trimmed V and J ends, which lost 6 bases and 5 bases, there was a span of 13 bases. The CDR3 sequence is 13 residues long. The chain's CDR3 is CASRYDRTYGYTF. The CDR3 coding sequence is TGTGCCAGCAGATATGACAGGACTTATGGCTACACCTTC.

The chain has TRBV7-9 and TRBJ2-5; 7 bases map to TRBD1. Germline V gene lookup returns CDR1 SEHNR and CDR2 FQNEAQ (reference sequence). The CDR3 consists of 14 residues. Germline trimming cut 2 bases from V and 5 bases from J; bases unmatched to any gene: 5. The CDR3: CASSLQGEWETQYF. In DNA, the CDR3 is TGTGCCAGCAGCTTACAGGGGGAATGGGAGACCCAGTACTTC.

The chain couples TRBV27 to TRBJ1-5; possibly TRBD1 for D (5 bases). The CDR3 covers 15 residues. The germline V gene has CDR1 MNHEY and CDR2 SMNVEV (reference sequence). Trimming took off 5 bases at V and 5 bases at J, with 16 bases between the two ends. The DNA for the CDR3 is TGTGCCAGCAGTGTCGGGAGGGACCCATATCAGCCCCAGCATTTT. It specifies CASSVGRDPYQPQHF.

The rearrangement uses TRBV12-3 or TRBV12-4 and TRBJ1-1; 8 bases fit TRBD1. The ends lost 5 bases at V and 4 bases at J; junction bases unmatched: 3. The CDR3 is 13 residues long. CDR3 sequence reads: CASSPDRGTEAFF. The CDR3 bases are TGTGCCAGCAGTCCCGACAGGGGCACTGAAGCTTTCTTT.

V usage is TRBV19 and J usage is TRBJ2-2, with a tentative D call TRBD2 (6 bases). CDR3 length: 14 amino acids. The V end was cut by 5 bases, the J end by 1 base, with 8 bases between. The germline V gene encodes CDR1 LNHDA and CDR2 SQIVND (reference sequence). Here the CDR3 reads CASSQGLNTGELFF. CDR3 in DNA: TGTGCCAGTAGTCAGGGACTGAACACCGGGGAGCTGTTTTTT. The variable domain in full, with the rest retrieved from reference TRBV19 and TRBJ2-2, is DGGITQSPKYLFRKEGQNVTLSCEQNLNHDAMYWYRQDPGQGLRLIYYSQIVNDFQKGDIAEGYSVSREKKESFPLTVTSAQKNPTAFYLCASSQGLNTGELFFGEGSRLTVL.

The CDR3 region is CASSQGGTHNYGYTF. As DNA, the CDR3 is TGCGCCAGCAGCCAAGGGGGGACACATAACTATGGCTACACCTTC. V gene TRBV4-3 combines with J gene TRBJ1-2, with a weak D call TRBD1 (6 bases). CDR3 length equals 15 residues. V was trimmed by 1 base and J by 1 base, leaving 10 bases between them. The V gene's germline CDR1 is LGHNA and CDR2 YSLEER.